The entry below gives a single T cell receptor beta chain sequence along with its context. The entry originates in a study of CD8 T cells in ankylosing spondylitis. V dropped 0 bases and J dropped 6 bases, with 17 bases sitting between them. This CDR3 spans 16 amino acids. From germline, CDR1 is LGHDT and CDR2 YNNKEL (reference sequence). In TCRdb, the 5' RACE reads were re-called with MiXCR into one record per CDR3 protein. This table has around 130,000 distinct CDR3 sequences, 7% appearing once. The material sequenced was blood, either unsorted or a sorted T cell fraction (not recorded which). The chain employs TRBV3-1 and TRBJ1-2, with TRBD1 as a possible D gene (5 bases). The sequence was collected from a male donor with ankylosing spondylitis or in good health (not recorded which). The CDR3 sequence is CASSQDIGAPGHGYTF. As DNA, the CDR3 is TGTGCCAGCAGCCAAGATATAGGGGCACCCGGCCATGGCTACACCTTC.